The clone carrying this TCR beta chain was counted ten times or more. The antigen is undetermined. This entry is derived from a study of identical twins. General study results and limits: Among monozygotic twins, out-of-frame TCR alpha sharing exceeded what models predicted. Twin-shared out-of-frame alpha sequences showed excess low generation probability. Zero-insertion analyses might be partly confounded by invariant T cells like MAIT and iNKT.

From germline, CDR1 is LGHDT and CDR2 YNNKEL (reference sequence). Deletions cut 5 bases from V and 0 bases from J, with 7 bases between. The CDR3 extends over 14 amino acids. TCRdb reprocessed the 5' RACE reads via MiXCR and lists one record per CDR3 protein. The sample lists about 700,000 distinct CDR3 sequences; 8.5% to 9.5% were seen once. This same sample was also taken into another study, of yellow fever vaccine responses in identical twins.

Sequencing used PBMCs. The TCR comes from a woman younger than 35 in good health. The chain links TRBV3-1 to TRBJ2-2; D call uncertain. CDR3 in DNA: TGTGCCAGCAGCGTTCCGACGAACACCGGGGAGCTGTTTTTT. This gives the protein CASSVPTNTGELFF. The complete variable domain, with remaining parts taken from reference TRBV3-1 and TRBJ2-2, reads DTAVSQTPKYLVTQMGNDKSIKCEQNLGHDTMYWYKQDSKKFLKIMFSYNNKELIINETVPNRFSPKSPDKAHLNLHINSLELGDSAVYFCASSVPTNTGELFFGEGSRLTVL.